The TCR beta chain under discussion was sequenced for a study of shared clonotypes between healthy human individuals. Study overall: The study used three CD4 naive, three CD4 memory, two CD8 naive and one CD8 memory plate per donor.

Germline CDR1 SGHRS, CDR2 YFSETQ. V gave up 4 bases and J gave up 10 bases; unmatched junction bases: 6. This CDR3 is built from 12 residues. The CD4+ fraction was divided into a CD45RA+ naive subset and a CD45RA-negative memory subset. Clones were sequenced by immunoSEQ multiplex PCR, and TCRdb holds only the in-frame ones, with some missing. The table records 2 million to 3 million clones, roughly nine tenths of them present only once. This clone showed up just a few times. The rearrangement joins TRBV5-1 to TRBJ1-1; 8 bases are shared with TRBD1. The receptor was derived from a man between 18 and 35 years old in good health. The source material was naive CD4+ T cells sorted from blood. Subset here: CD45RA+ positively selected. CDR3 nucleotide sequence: TGCGCCAGCAGCCCAGGACAGGGCAGAGCTTTCTTT. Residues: CASSPGQGRAFF.